This T cell receptor beta chain was captured by sequencing in a study of blood T cell repertoires in COVID-19. CDR1 is PRHDT and CDR2 is FYEKMQ in the germline V gene (reference sequence). The CDR3 consists of 14 residues. V was clipped by 1 base and J by 6 bases, with 12 bases between them. Only in-frame clones appear in the TCRdb table, and some are missing; sequencing was by immunoSEQ multiplex PCR. This sample has around 360,000 clones; over 75% occur once, and the top ten carry almost 3%. This chain joins TRBV13 and TRBJ1-2; D is unclear. Sequencing was done on a sample of PBMCs or T cells enriched from blood (not recorded which). The receptor was isolated from a woman in her thirties who had recovered from COVID-19. CDR3 DNA sequence: TGTGCCAGCAGCTTAGTTTTGGGAGTCGATGGCTACACCTTC. Its translation: CASSLVLGVDGYTF.